The clone carrying this T cell receptor beta chain was observed at least ten times. The antigen is undetermined. V gave up 7 bases and J gave up 0 bases; unmatched junction bases: 23. Germline V CDR1 and CDR2: PRHDT, FYEKMQ (reference sequence). The CDR3 totals 20 residues. Stable disease denoted Graves' hyperthyroidism without ophthalmopathy progression within 18 months. Fresh 10 ml peripheral blood yielded PBMCs. Amplification of TCR beta CDR3 regions was performed using RNA transcripts as template. The primer set for the first-round RT-PCR of the TCR CDR3 was HTBI. TCRdb redid the calling of the multiplex PCR reads with MiXCR, one entry per CDR3 protein. Among about 520,000 distinct CDR3 sequences, around 20% were seen once, and the ten largest hold around 27%. The data stem from a study of T cells in Graves' hyperthyroidism and ophthalmopathy. Background on the study: The blood sample was taken at first diagnosis, before treatment began.

Study-wide results and limits: Separating ophthalmopathy from stable hyperthyroidism was achieved by a 13 V-J model.

The chain joins TRBV13 to TRBJ1-2, with 7 bases matching TRBD1. The TCR originated in a man between 18 and 29 years old with Graves' hyperthyroidism. The material sequenced was blood. This chain's CDR3 is CASTFLSGAAGDSSNYGYTF. CDR3 sequence (DNA): TGTGCCAGCACCTTTTTATCTGGCGCCGCAGGGGACAGCTCTAACTATGGCTACACCTTC.